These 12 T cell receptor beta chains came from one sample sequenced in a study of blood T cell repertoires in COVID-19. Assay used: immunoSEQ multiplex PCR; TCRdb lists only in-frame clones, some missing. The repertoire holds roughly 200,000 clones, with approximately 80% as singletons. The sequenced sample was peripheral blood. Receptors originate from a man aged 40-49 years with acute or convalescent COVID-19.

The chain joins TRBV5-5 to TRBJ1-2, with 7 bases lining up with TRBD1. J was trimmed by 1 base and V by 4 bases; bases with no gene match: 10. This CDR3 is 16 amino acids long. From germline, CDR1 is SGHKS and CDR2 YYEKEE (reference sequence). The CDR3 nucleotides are TGTGCCAGCAGCCTGGGACAGACAACTCGTAACTATGGCTACACCTTC. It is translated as CASSLGQTTRNYGYTF.

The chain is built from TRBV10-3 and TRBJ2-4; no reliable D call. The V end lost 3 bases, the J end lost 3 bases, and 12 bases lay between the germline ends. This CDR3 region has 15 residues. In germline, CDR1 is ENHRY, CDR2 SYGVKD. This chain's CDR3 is CAISEGVVGKNIQYF. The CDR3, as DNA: TGTGCCATCAGTGAAGGAGTAGTTGGCAAAAACATTCAGTACTTC.

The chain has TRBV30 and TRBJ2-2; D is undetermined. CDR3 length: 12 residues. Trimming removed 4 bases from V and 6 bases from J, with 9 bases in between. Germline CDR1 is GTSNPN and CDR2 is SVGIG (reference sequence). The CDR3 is CAWTKLAGELFF. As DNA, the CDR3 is TGTGCCTGGACTAAGCTAGCCGGGGAGCTGTTTTTT.

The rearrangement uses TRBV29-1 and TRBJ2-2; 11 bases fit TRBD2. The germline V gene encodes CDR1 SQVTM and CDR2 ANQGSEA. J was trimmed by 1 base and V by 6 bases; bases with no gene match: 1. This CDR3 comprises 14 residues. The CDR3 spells CSVGTSGNTGELFF. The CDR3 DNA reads TGCAGCGTCGGGACTAGCGGGAACACCGGGGAGCTGTTTTTT.

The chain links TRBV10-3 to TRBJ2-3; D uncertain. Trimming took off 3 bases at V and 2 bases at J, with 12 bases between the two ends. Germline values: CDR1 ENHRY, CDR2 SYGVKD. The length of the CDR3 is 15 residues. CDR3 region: CAISEGSPLTDTQYF. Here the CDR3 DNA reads TGTGCCATCAGTGAAGGTAGCCCCCTCACAGATACGCAGTATTTT.

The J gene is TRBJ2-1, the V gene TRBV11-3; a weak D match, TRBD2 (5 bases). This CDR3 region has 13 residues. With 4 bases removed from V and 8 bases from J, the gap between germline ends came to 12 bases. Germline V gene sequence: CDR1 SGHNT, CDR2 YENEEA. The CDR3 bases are TGTGCCAGCAGCTCCGGGGTTGCGGATGAGCAGTTCTTC. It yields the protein CASSSGVADEQFF.

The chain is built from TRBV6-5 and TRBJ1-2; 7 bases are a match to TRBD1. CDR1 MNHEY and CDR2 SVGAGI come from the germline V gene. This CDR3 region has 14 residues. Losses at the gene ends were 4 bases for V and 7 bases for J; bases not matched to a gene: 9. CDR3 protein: CASSSRQGTSGYTF. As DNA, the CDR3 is TGTGCCAGCAGTTCCCGACAGGGTACGAGTGGCTACACCTTC.

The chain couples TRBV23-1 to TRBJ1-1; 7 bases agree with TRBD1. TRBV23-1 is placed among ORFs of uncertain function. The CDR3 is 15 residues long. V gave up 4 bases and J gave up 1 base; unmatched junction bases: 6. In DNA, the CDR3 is TGCGCCAGCAGTCTCTTCCGGGACAGGAACACTGAAGCTTTCTTT. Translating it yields CASSLFRDRNTEAFF.

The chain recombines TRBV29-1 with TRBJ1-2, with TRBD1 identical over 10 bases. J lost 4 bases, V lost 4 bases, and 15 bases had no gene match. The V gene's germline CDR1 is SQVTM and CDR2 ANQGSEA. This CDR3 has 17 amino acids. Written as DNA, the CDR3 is TGCAGCGTTGTCCCCCCCCTCGGACAGGGGGATCGCTATGGCTACACCTTC. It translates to CSVVPPLGQGDRYGYTF. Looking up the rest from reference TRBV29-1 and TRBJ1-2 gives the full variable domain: SAVISQKPSRDICQRGTSLTIQCQVDSQVTMMFWYRQQPGQSLTLIATANQGSEATYESGFVIDKFPISRPNLTFSTLTVSNMSPEDSSIYLCSVVPPLGQGDRYGYTFGSGTRLTVV.

This CDR3 reads CASSHGGVGNEKLFF. The CDR3 bases are TGCGCCAGCAGCCACGGCGGGGTCGGGAATGAAAAACTGTTTTTT. The chain uses TRBV4-3 and TRBJ1-4, with D unclear. Trimming pared 3 bases from V and 5 bases from J, leaving 13 bases between. Germline CDR1 is LGHNA and CDR2 is YSLEER. CDR3 size: 15 residues.

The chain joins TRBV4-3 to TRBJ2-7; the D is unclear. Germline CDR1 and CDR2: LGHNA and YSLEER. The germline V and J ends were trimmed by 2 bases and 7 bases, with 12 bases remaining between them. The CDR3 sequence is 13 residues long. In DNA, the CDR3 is TGCGCCAGCAGCCAACGAACAAACATGGAGCAGTACTTC. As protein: CASSQRTNMEQYF.

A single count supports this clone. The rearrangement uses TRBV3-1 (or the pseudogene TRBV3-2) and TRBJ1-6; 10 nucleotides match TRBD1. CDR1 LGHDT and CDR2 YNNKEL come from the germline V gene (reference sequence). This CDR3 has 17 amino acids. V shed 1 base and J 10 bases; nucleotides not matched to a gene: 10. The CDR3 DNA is TGTGCCAGCAGCCAAGTTAAGGTGGGGACAGGGGCGTCACCCCTCCACTTT. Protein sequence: CASSQVKVGTGASPLHF.